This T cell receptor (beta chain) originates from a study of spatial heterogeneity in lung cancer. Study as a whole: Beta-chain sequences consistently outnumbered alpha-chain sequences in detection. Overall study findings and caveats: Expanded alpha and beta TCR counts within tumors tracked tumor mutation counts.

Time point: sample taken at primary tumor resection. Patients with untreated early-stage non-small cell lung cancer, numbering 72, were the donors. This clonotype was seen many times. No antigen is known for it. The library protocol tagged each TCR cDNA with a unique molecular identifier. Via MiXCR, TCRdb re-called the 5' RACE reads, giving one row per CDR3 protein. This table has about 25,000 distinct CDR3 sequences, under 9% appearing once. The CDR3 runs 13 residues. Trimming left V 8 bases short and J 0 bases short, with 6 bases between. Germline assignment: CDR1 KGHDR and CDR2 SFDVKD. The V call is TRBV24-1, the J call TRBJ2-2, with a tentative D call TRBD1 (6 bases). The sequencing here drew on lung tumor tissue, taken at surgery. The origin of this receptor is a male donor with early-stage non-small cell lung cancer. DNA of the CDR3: TGTGCCACCACAGGGGCGAACACCGGGGAGCTGTTTTTT. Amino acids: CATTGANTGELFF.